Shown below are 22 T cell receptor beta chains from a single sample sequenced in a study of identifying expanded T cells in peripheral blood. Data came from immunoSEQ multiplex PCR; TCRdb stores just in-frame clones and leaves some out. The sample has some 78,000 clones, about 83% seen once. The specimen was blood. The receptors stem from a person aged 18 to 75 in good health.

This clone was seen many times. The CDR3 region is CASSQTGDSNQPQHF. The CDR3 coding sequence is TGCGCCAGCAGCCAGACCGGGGATAGCAATCAGCCCCAGCATTTT. The chain uses TRBV4-3 and TRBJ1-5, with D uncertain. Germline-derived CDR1 and CDR2 are LGHNA and YSLEER. Trimming removed 3 bases from V and 0 bases from J, with 9 bases in between. The CDR3 is 15 residues long.

V gene TRBV28 combines with J gene TRBJ2-4; 7 bases line up with TRBD1. Unmatched junction bases numbered 4, after V lost 2 bases and J lost 3 bases. CDR3 length equals 15 residues. Germline V gene lookup returns CDR1 MDHEN and CDR2 SYDVKM. The CDR3 DNA reads TGTGCCAGCAGTTTAGGGACAGATCTCAAAAACATTCAGTACTTC. Its protein product is CASSLGTDLKNIQYF.

The chain is built from TRBV30 and TRBJ1-2, with D unresolved. Trimming removed 3 bases at V and 4 bases at J, with 9 bases between. The germline CDR1 and CDR2 sequences are GTSNPN and SVGIG (reference sequence). The CDR3 covers 12 residues. The CDR3 loop reads CAWSPSGYGYTF. The CDR3 DNA is TGTGCCTGGAGCCCCTCCGGCTATGGCTACACCTTC.

This clone occurred once. The V and J genes are TRBV9 and TRBJ2-1, with 7 positions matching TRBD2. CDR3 size: 16 residues. Germline CDR1 reads SGDLS; CDR2 reads YYNGEE. V lost 0 bases and J lost 7; bases outside the gene matches: 10. Here the CDR3 DNA reads TGTGCCAGCAGCGTAGCTCTGGGGGAGGGCCAAAATGAGCAGTTCTTC. Encoded protein: CASSVALGEGQNEQFF.

The V gene is TRBV25-1, the J gene TRBJ2-2; 8 positions agree with TRBD2. Trimming cost V 4 bases and J 4 bases; bases outside gene matches: 5. This CDR3 comprises 15 residues. Germline V lookup: CDR1 MGHDK, CDR2 SYGVNS. Here the CDR3 reads CASSVSGRGTGELFF. CDR3 DNA: TGTGCCAGCAGTGTCAGCGGGAGAGGCACCGGGGAGCTGTTTTTT.

This rearrangement joins TRBV5-1 to TRBJ2-7; 10 bases are a match to TRBD2. The CDR3 loop spans 13 amino acids. Germline trimming cut 4 bases from V and 4 bases from J; bases unmatched to any gene: 2. Germline lookup yields CDR1 SGHRS and CDR2 YFSETQ. The CDR3 DNA is TGCGCCAGCAGCACGACTAGCGGGTACGAGCAGTACTTC. It codes for CASSTTSGYEQYF. Full variable domain (remainder filled in from reference TRBV5-1 and TRBJ2-7): KAGVTQTPRYLIKTRGQQVTLSCSPISGHRSVSWYQQTPGQGLQFLFEYFSETQRNKGNFPGRFSGRQFSNSRSEMNVSTLELGDSALYLCASSTTSGYEQYFGPGTRLTVT.

This clone was observed a single time. This sequence joins TRBV9 and TRBJ2-3; D possibly corresponds to TRBD2 (6 bases). Germline CDR1 reads SGDLS; CDR2 reads YYNGEE. V was trimmed by 4 bases and J by 0 bases, leaving 15 bases between them. The CDR3 runs to 16 residues. The CDR3 bases are TGTGCCAGCAGCCCCCCCCCGGGAGCTAGCACAGATACGCAGTATTTT. It translates to CASSPPPGASTDTQYF.

The chain combines TRBV19 with TRBJ2-3; unclear D gene. Trimming stripped 3 bases from V and 2 bases from J, with 9 bases between. The germline CDR1 and CDR2 sequences are LNHDA and SQIVND (reference sequence). The CDR3 runs 14 residues. In DNA, the CDR3 is TGTGCCAGTAGTATGTACAGCGACACAGATACGCAGTATTTT. Protein product: CASSMYSDTDTQYF. Filled out from reference TRBV19 and TRBJ2-3, the complete variable domain reads DGGITQSPKYLFRKEGQNVTLSCEQNLNHDAMYWYRQDPGQGLRLIYYSQIVNDFQKGDIAEGYSVSREKKESFPLTVTSAQKNPTAFYLCASSMYSDTDTQYFGPGTRLTVL.

The chain recombines TRBV4-2 with TRBJ2-5, with D possibly TRBD2 on 5 matching bases. Germline CDR1 is LGHNA and CDR2 is YNFKEQ. V lost 1 base and J 5 bases, leaving 11 bases between the germline ends. The CDR3 is made up of 14 amino acids. The chain's CDR3 is CASSQAGLGETQYF. The CDR3, as DNA: TGTGCCAGCAGCCAAGCGGGATTGGGGGAGACCCAGTACTTC.

There are a few counts of this clone. The chain joins TRBV4-1 to TRBJ2-3; 14 bases are a match to TRBD2. CDR1 and CDR2 from the germline V gene are MGHRA and YSYEKL. There are 17 residues in the CDR3. J gave up 2 bases and V 2 bases, and 3 bases lay outside the gene matches. The CDR3 nucleotides are TGCGCCAGCAGCCAAATGGGACTAGCGGGAGTCACAGATACGCAGTATTTT. Its protein is CASSQMGLAGVTDTQYF.

The CDR3 bases are TGTGCCAGCAGTCCCGACATCTTTACGCAGTATTTT. Protein product: CASSPDIFTQYF. This chain links TRBV28 with TRBJ2-3, with unresolved D. The CDR3 has 12 residues. The V and J ends lost 5 bases and 8 bases respectively, with 11 bases between them. Per the germline V gene, CDR1 is MDHEN and CDR2 is SYDVKM.

The gene calls are TRBV5-1 and TRBJ1-5, with D hard to call. CDR1 is SGHRS and CDR2 is YFSETQ in the germline V gene. Trimming removed 3 bases from V and 0 bases from J, with 1 base in between. The CDR3 is 12 residues long. Written as DNA, the CDR3 is TGCGCCAGCAGCTATAGCAATCAGCCCCAGCATTTT. Amino acids: CASSYSNQPQHF.

The genes are TRBV28 and TRBJ1-3; TRBD1 might be the D (6 bases). The ends were cut back, 4 bases at V and 0 bases at J, with 13 bases in the middle. This CDR3 has 16 amino acids. The germline gives CDR1 MDHEN, CDR2 SYDVKM. CDR3 sequence: CASSSAGDNSGNTIYF. In DNA form, the CDR3 reads TGTGCCAGCAGTTCGGCAGGGGACAACTCTGGAAACACCATATATTTT.

The chain links TRBV9 to TRBJ2-5; D may match TRBD1 or TRBD2 (5 bases each). Per the germline V gene, CDR1 is SGDLS and CDR2 is YYNGEE. Trimming shortened V by 5 bases and J by 2 bases, and 16 bases separated the two germline ends. The CDR3 consists of 15 residues. As DNA, the CDR3 is TGTGCCAGCAGTACCGGGACGACCGATCAAGAGACCCAGTACTTC. This gives the protein CASSTGTTDQETQYF.

The count of this clone is one. The J gene is TRBJ2-1, the V gene TRBV6-5; 13 bases align to TRBD2. Germline V CDR1 and CDR2: MNHEY, SVGAGI. The CDR3 sequence is 15 residues long. The V segment lost 3 bases and the J segment 7 bases; nucleotides outside the gene matches: 3. The DNA for the CDR3 is TGTGCCAGCAGTTATTGGACTAGCGGGGGAAATGAGCAGTTCTTC. Protein sequence: CASSYWTSGGNEQFF.

About this clone: Within the sample, other DNA sequences also encode this same CDR3. CDR3 region: CASSLDSNQPQHF. As DNA, the CDR3 is TGCGCCAGCAGCTTGGACAGCAATCAGCCCCAGCATTTT. This sequence joins TRBV5-1 and TRBJ1-5, with D unresolved. There are 13 residues in the CDR3. Trimming removed 0 bases at V and 1 base at J, with 2 bases between. Germline V gene data show CDR1 as SGHRS and CDR2 as YFSETQ.

The chain uses TRBV9 and TRBJ1-1, with D possibly matching TRBD1 (5 bases). Germline V gene lookup returns CDR1 SGDLS and CDR2 YYNGEE. This CDR3 is 15 amino acids long. Trimming stripped 0 bases from V and 6 bases from J, with 15 bases between. Written as DNA, the CDR3 is TGTGCCAGCAGCGTAGACGCAGGGTATATGTCTGAAGCTTTCTTT. This gives the protein CASSVDAGYMSEAFF.

V and J are TRBV4-2 and TRBJ1-2; D is perhaps TRBD1 (6 bases). The CDR3 covers 19 residues. The germline V gene has CDR1 LGHNA and CDR2 YNFKEQ. With 0 bases removed from V and 1 base from J, the gap between germline ends came to 21 bases. CDR3 bases: TGTGCCAGCAGCCAAGATTTGTACAGGGATGGATACGGTAACTATGGCTACACCTTC. Translating it yields CASSQDLYRDGYGNYGYTF.

The chain uses TRBV7-6 and TRBJ2-7; 10 bases fit TRBD1. V shed 3 bases and J 0 bases; nucleotides not matched to a gene: 14. The CDR3 length is 19 residues. CDR1 is SGHVS, CDR2 FNYEAQ, per germline. CDR3 loop: CASSFGQGDRLALSYEQYF. The CDR3 DNA reads TGTGCCAGCAGCTTCGGACAGGGGGATCGGCTAGCCCTCTCCTACGAGCAGTACTTC. The whole variable domain, remainder taken from reference TRBV7-6 and TRBJ2-7, is GAGVSQSPRYKVTKRGQDVALRCDPISGHVSLYWYRQALGQGPEFLTYFNYEAQQDKSGLPNDRFSAERPEGSISTLTIQRTEQRDSAMYRCASSFGQGDRLALSYEQYFGPGTRLTVT.

V and J are TRBV28 and TRBJ2-5, with D perhaps being TRBD1 or TRBD2 (5 bases each). Germline V gene data show CDR1 as MDHEN and CDR2 as SYDVKM. The CDR3 spans 13 residues. V was trimmed by 10 bases and J by 5 bases, leaving 17 bases between them. The CDR3 DNA sequence: TGTGCCACCCTCCCCGGGGCCGTGGAGACCCAGTACTTC. Translating gives CATLPGAVETQYF. The full variable domain, its missing parts supplied by reference TRBV28 and TRBJ2-5, is DVKVTQSSRYLVKRTGEKVFLECVQDMDHENMFWYRQDPGLGLRLIYFSYDVKMKEKGDIPEGYSVSREKKERFSLILESASTNQTSMYLCATLPGAVETQYFGPGTRLLVL.

This chain links TRBV19 with TRBJ2-2; the D is unclear. The CDR3 is 11 residues long. Germline CDR1 LNHDA, CDR2 SQIVND (reference sequence). Between the trimmed V and J ends, which lost 7 bases and 0 bases, there was a span of 0 bases. This chain's CDR3 is CASTNTGELFF. In DNA form, the CDR3 reads TGTGCCAGTACGAACACCGGGGAGCTGTTTTTT.

The rearrangement joins TRBV19 to TRBJ1-1; D may be TRBD1 (6 bases). Germline CDR1 LNHDA, CDR2 SQIVND (reference sequence). The CDR3 contains 15 residues. Deletions cut 0 bases from V and 4 bases from J, with 12 bases between. The CDR3 sequence: CASSIDQGRGTEAFF. The CDR3 DNA is TGTGCCAGTAGTATAGATCAGGGGCGAGGCACTGAAGCTTTCTTT.